Listed below are T cell receptor beta chains from one sample, sequenced in a study of T cell responses to AZD1222 COVID-19 vaccine. Repertoires were generated with immunoSEQ multiplex PCR, while TCRdb's copy carries only in-frame clones and drops some. The sample yields 120,000 to 150,000 clones, 90% to 95% seen once. The source was peripheral blood, collected on day 0 of MenACWY control vaccination. The receptors were gathered from an adult in good health. CDR3s include the opening cysteine and the closing phenylalanine or tryptophan. Fields, in order: CDR3 protein, CDR3 DNA, D gene, clone size, CDR3 length, J gene, V gene. A D gene is named only where the DNA matches it firmly. Not all rows give a size; the values are once, few, many and, for expanded clones, a class.

CASSPSGGGNTIYF | TGTGCCAGCAGCCCTTCGGGGGGGGGAAACACCATATATTTT | - | - | 14 | TRBJ1-3 | TRBV7-9
CASTLWEKGTGELFF | TGTGCCAGCACCTTATGGGAGAAGGGCACCGGGGAGCTGTTTTTT | - | - | 15 | TRBJ2-2 | TRBV9
CASSIDYGANQPQHF | TGTGCCAGTAGTATAGATTACGGGGCCAATCAGCCCCAGCATTTT | - | - | 15 | TRBJ1-5 | TRBV19
CASSLGAGGYNEQFF | TGTGCCAGCAGCTTAGGCGCAGGGGGATACAATGAGCAGTTCTTC | TRBD1 | - | 15 | TRBJ2-1 | TRBV7-9
CASSSERLTGELFF | TGTGCCAGCAGTTCCGAACGGCTGACCGGGGAGCTGTTTTTT | - | few | 14 | TRBJ2-2 | TRBV6-1
CASSLGTGVAGYTF | TGTGCCAGCAGCCTCGGGACAGGGGTGGCGGGCTACACCTTC | TRBD1 | - | 14 | TRBJ1-2 | TRBV7-2
CASSQIPAGELFF | TGTGCCAGCAGCCAAATCCCAGCCGGGGAGCTGTTTTTT | - | - | 13 | TRBJ2-2 | TRBV14
CASDVKRHRPVSHPYEQYF | TGTGCCAGCGATGTTAAGCGTCACAGGCCAGTTTCTCACCCCTACGAGCAGTACTTC | - | - | 19 | TRBJ2-7 | TRBV27
CASSPGTSGGWRETQYF | TGTGCCAGCAGCCCAGGGACTAGCGGGGGGTGGAGGGAGACCCAGTACTTC | TRBD2 | - | 17 | TRBJ2-5 | TRBV7-6
CASRTGGSGANVLTF | TGTGCCAGCAGGACGGGGGGCTCTGGGGCCAACGTCCTGACTTTC | TRBD2 | - | 15 | TRBJ2-6 | TRBV6-5
CASRSREGDGYTF | TGTGCCAGCCGCTCTCGAGAAGGGGACGGCTACACCTTC | - | - | 13 | TRBJ1-2 | TRBV19
CASSAMGGGNTIYF | TGTGCCAGCAGCGCAATGGGGGGTGGAAACACCATATATTTT | - | once | 14 | TRBJ1-3 | TRBV9
CASSLRQGDYGYTF | TGTGCCAGCAGCTTGAGACAGGGGGACTATGGCTACACCTTC | TRBD1 | - | 14 | TRBJ1-2 | TRBV7-9
CASGVEGSSYNEQFF | TGTGCCTCGGGGGTGGAGGGGAGCTCCTACAATGAGCAGTTCTTC | - | - | 15 | TRBJ2-1 | TRBV7-9
CASSHGGYTEAFF | TGTGCCAGCAGCCACGGGGGGTACACTGAAGCTTTCTTT | - | once | 13 | TRBJ1-1 | TRBV7-2
CASSGSGTKRLTEAFF | TGTGCCAGTAGTGGCTCGGGGACAAAGAGGCTCACTGAAGCTTTCTTT | - | - | 16 | TRBJ1-1 | TRBV19
CATSEGLNYGYTF | TGTGCCACCAGTGAAGGGCTTAACTATGGCTACACCTTC | - | few | 13 | TRBJ1-2 | TRBV24-1
CASSLGTGRLAFF | TGTGCCAGCAGCCTGGGGACAGGGAGGTTAGCTTTCTTT | TRBD1 | - | 13 | TRBJ1-1 | TRBV3-1/TRBV3-2
CASSSRDSTQPQHF | TGTGCCAGCAGCTCCCGGGACTCTACTCAGCCCCAGCATTTT | - | - | 14 | TRBJ1-5 | TRBV7-8
CASSKALGVARQFF | TGTGCCAGCAGCAAAGCGTTGGGAGTAGCTAGGCAGTTCTTC | - | - | 14 | TRBJ2-1 | TRBV21-1
CASSFPSSYNSPLHF | TGTGCCAGTAGTTTCCCGAGCTCCTATAATTCACCCCTCCACTTT | - | - | 15 | TRBJ1-6 | TRBV19
CATSAAWSEGTDTQYF | TGTGCCACCAGTGCGGCCTGGAGCGAAGGCACAGATACGCAGTATTTT | - | - | 16 | TRBJ2-3 | TRBV24-1
CASSIGRAGYTF | TGTGCCAGTAGTATAGGGAGGGCTGGCTACACCTTC | - | - | 12 | TRBJ1-2 | TRBV19
CASSQEQDRIENTIYF | TGCGCCAGCAGCCAAGAACAAGATAGGATAGAAAACACCATATATTTT | - | - | 16 | TRBJ1-3 | TRBV4-1
CSVERSGGEGYGYTF | TGCAGCGTTGAACGGTCAGGGGGCGAGGGCTATGGCTACACCTTC | TRBD1 | - | 15 | TRBJ1-2 | TRBV29-1
CASTITGGDGYTF | TGTGCCAGCACAATCACAGGGGGTGATGGCTACACCTTC | TRBD1 | - | 13 | TRBJ1-2 | TRBV11-2
CASRRDLVGNSPLHF | TGTGCCAGTCGCCGGGACCTAGTTGGAAATTCACCCCTCCACTTT | - | - | 15 | TRBJ1-6 | TRBV19
CATSRAPGTSETQYF | TGTGCCACCAGCAGAGCCCCAGGGACCTCGGAGACCCAGTACTTC | - | - | 15 | TRBJ2-5 | TRBV15
CASSLGGLNTEAFF | TGTGCCAGCAGCCTGGGAGGCCTGAACACTGAAGCTTTCTTT | - | - | 14 | TRBJ1-1 | TRBV7-3
CASRHSRGPNSPLHF | TGTGCCAGCAGACATTCGAGGGGGCCCAATTCACCCCTCCACTTT | TRBD1 | - | 15 | TRBJ1-6 | TRBV28
CASSPQARETQYF | TGTGCCAGCTCACCACAGGCCCGGGAGACCCAGTACTTC | - | once | 13 | TRBJ2-5 | TRBV18
CASKPYLTGGTEAFF | TGTGCCAGCAAACCTTACCTGACAGGGGGCACTGAAGCTTTCTTT | TRBD1 | - | 15 | TRBJ1-1 | TRBV3-1/TRBV3-2
CASSLQAGGEQYF | TGTGCCAGCAGCCTACAGGCCGGGGGAGAGCAGTACTTC | - | - | 13 | TRBJ2-7 | TRBV6-5
CATSDWRARGNEQFF | TGTGCCACCAGTGATTGGCGGGCACGGGGCAATGAGCAGTTCTTC | - | - | 15 | TRBJ2-1 | TRBV24-1
CASSQDLSASYEQYF | TGTGCCAGCAGCCAAGATTTGTCGGCCTCCTACGAGCAGTACTTC | - | few | 15 | TRBJ2-7 | TRBV3-1/TRBV3-2
CASRLGGGTNYGYTF | TGTGCCAGCAGACTAGGCGGGGGGACTAACTATGGCTACACCTTC | - | - | 15 | TRBJ1-2 | TRBV28
CASSDGDYGYTF | TGTGCCAGCAGTGACGGAGACTATGGCTACACCTTC | - | - | 12 | TRBJ1-2 | TRBV6-4
CASSRQGASGYTF | TGTGCCAGCAGCCGACAGGGGGCGAGCGGCTACACCTTC | TRBD1 | - | 13 | TRBJ1-2 | TRBV12-3/TRBV12-4
CATSRDNSAQYF | TGTGCCACCAGCAGAGACAACAGCGCCCAGTACTTC | - | - | 12 | TRBJ2-5 | TRBV15
CASSQGLYRELFF | TGTGCCAGCAGCCAAGGGCTGTACAGGGAGCTGTTTTTT | - | - | 13 | TRBJ2-2 | TRBV14